The 11 T cell receptor beta chains reported below all come from one sample, sequenced in a study of CD8+ T cells in alopecia areata. Following extraction, RNA underwent reverse transcription to cDNA, which served as the sequencing template. This table comes from immunoSEQ multiplex PCR, and its TCRdb copy is limited to in-frame clones, with some not included. The table records about 190,000 clones, around three fifths of them present only once. Here the sequenced sample was CD4+ T cells sorted from blood, taken at week 0. The source is a human donor with alopecia areata.

This chain uses TRBV30 with TRBJ2-7; 10 nucleotides line up with TRBD2. The germline gives CDR1 GTSNPN, CDR2 SVGIG (reference sequence). This CDR3 spans 17 amino acids. V was pared by 4 bases and J by 6 bases, with 18 bases of the junction left unmatched. CDR3: CAWILKLKRGGQTEQYF. The CDR3, as DNA: TGTGCCTGGATCCTGAAATTGAAGCGGGGGGGCCAAACCGAGCAGTACTTC.

The chain employs TRBV14 and TRBJ2-5; D ambiguous. CDR3 length equals 14 residues. The germline V and J ends were trimmed by 4 bases and 3 bases, with 12 bases remaining between them. CDR1 is SGHDN, CDR2 FVKESK, per germline. The CDR3: CASSPTDGKETQYF. The DNA of the CDR3 is TGTGCCAGCAGCCCTACGGACGGTAAAGAGACCCAGTACTTC.

The CDR3 reads CASSTHQDTQYF. The CDR3 coding sequence is TGCGCCAGCAGCACCCACCAAGATACGCAGTATTTT. The rearrangement uses TRBV5-1 and TRBJ2-3; D is unresolved. Per the germline V gene, CDR1 is SGHRS and CDR2 is YFSETQ. The CDR3 has 12 amino acids. Trimming shortened V by 4 bases and J by 5 bases, and 8 bases separated the two germline ends. The full variable domain, completed using reference TRBV5-1 and TRBJ2-3, is KAGVTQTPRYLIKTRGQQVTLSCSPISGHRSVSWYQQTPGQGLQFLFEYFSETQRNKGNFPGRFSGRQFSNSRSEMNVSTLELGDSALYLCASSTHQDTQYFGPGTRLTVL.

Of note for this clone: Possible read error: a much larger clone is one base away. The rearrangement links TRBV7-6 to TRBJ2-6; D gene unclear. The CDR3 consists of 15 residues. Trimming removed 1 base from V and 0 bases from J, with 4 bases in between. The germline V gene has CDR1 SGHVS and CDR2 FNYEAQ. DNA for the CDR3: TGTGCCAGCAGCTTAGGGGGCTCTGGGGCCAACGTCCTGACTTTC. Translated, it gives CASSLGGSGANVLTF.

This clone has a count of ten or more. V usage is TRBV15 and J usage is TRBJ1-5; D is possibly TRBD1 (5 bases). The V gene's germline CDR1 is LNHNV and CDR2 YYDKDF (reference sequence). The CDR3 has 14 residues. V was pared by 1 base and J by 6 bases, with 10 bases between. The CDR3 here is CATSRVGGIQPQHF. In nucleotides, the CDR3 is TGTGCCACCAGCAGAGTTGGGGGTATTCAGCCCCAGCATTTT.

This rearrangement joins TRBV19 to TRBJ1-1, with TRBD1 as a possible D gene (6 bases). Trimming took off 5 bases at V and 5 bases at J, with 18 bases between the two ends. The CDR3 has 15 residues. CDR1 LNHDA and CDR2 SQIVND come from the germline V gene (reference sequence). The CDR3 here is CASSAMRGRVTEAFF. CDR3 in DNA: TGTGCCAGTAGTGCCATGCGGGGGCGGGTAACTGAAGCTTTCTTT. Full variable domain (missing parts from reference TRBV19 and TRBJ1-1): DGGITQSPKYLFRKEGQNVTLSCEQNLNHDAMYWYRQDPGQGLRLIYYSQIVNDFQKGDIAEGYSVSREKKESFPLTVTSAQKNPTAFYLCASSAMRGRVTEAFFGQGTRLTVV.

The chain has TRBV30 and TRBJ1-5, with 8 bases lining up with TRBD1. Trimming cost V 3 bases and J 2 bases; bases outside gene matches: 3. The CDR3 covers 14 residues. Germline assignment: CDR1 GTSNPN and CDR2 SVGIG (reference sequence). This CDR3 reads CAWSQTGGNQPQHF. The CDR3, as DNA: TGTGCCTGGAGCCAGACAGGGGGCAATCAGCCCCAGCATTTT. The full variable domain, with the rest looked up from reference TRBV30 and TRBJ1-5, is SQTIHQWPATLVQPVGSPLSLECTVEGTSNPNLYWYRQAAGRGLQLLFYSVGIGQISSEVPQNLSASRPQDRQFILSSKKLLLSDSGFYLCAWSQTGGNQPQHFGDGTRLSIL.

In this sample, this clone turned up a few times. The chain joins TRBV7-8 to TRBJ2-4; 9 bases line up with TRBD1. The trim removed 4 bases at V and 5 bases at J, leaving 6 bases unmatched. Germline assignment: CDR1 SGHVS and CDR2 FQNEAQ. This CDR3 spans 15 amino acids. CDR3 nucleotides: TGTGCCAGCAGCTCACTACAGGGGGCCGAAAACATTCAGTACTTC. As protein: CASSSLQGAENIQYF.

The J gene is TRBJ2-4, the V gene TRBV2; no clear D. Germline assignment: CDR1 SNHLY and CDR2 FYNNEI. V lost 8 bases to trimming and J lost 9 bases, with 17 bases between them. There are 13 residues in the CDR3. Written as DNA, the CDR3 is TGTGCCAGCGGTTTGGGCCCGTCGGGCATTCAGTACTTC. This encodes CASGLGPSGIQYF.

The chain couples TRBV7-2 to TRBJ1-6; D possibly corresponds to TRBD1 (5 bases). Germline CDR1 and CDR2: SGHTA and FQGNSA. This CDR3 contains 16 residues. Deletions cut 1 base from V and 0 bases from J, with 7 bases between. The CDR3: CASSLGGSSYNSPLHF. CDR3 coding DNA: TGTGCCAGCAGCTTAGGGGGGAGCTCCTATAATTCACCCCTCCACTTT.

This clone was detected once. This chain joins TRBV4-1 and TRBJ1-6, with 8 bases fitting TRBD1. The CDR3 covers 16 residues. Germline CDR1 is MGHRA and CDR2 is YSYEKL. After removal of 4 bases from V and 7 bases from J, the junction contained 9 bases not matched to a gene. The CDR3 is CASSPTGGSVNSPLHF. CDR3 nucleotide sequence: TGCGCCAGCAGCCCCACAGGGGGTTCTGTCAATTCACCCCTCCACTTT.